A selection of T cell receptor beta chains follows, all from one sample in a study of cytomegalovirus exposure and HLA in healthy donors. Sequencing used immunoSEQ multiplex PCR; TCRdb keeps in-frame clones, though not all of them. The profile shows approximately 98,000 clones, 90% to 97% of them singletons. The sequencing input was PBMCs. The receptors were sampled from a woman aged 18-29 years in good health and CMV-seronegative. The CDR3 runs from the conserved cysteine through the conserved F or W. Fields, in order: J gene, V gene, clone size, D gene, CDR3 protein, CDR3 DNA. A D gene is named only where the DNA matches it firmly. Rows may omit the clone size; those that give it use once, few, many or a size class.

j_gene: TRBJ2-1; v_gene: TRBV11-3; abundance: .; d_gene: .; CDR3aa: CASSPEGQLSYNEQFF; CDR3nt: TGTGCCAGCAGCCCGGAGGGGCAGTTATCCTACAATGAGCAGTTCTTC
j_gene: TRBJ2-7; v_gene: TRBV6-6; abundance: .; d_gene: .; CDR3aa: CASSLVEPYEQYF; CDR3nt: TGTGCCAGCAGTCTCGTAGAGCCCTACGAGCAGTACTTC
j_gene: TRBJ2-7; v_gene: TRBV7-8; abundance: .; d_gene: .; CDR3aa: CASSVNLISYEQYF; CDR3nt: TGTGCCAGCAGCGTAAATCTAATCTCCTACGAGCAGTACTTC
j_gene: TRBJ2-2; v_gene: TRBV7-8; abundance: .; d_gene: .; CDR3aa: CASSLDRVGELFF; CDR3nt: TGTGCCAGCAGCTTAGACAGGGTCGGGGAGCTGTTTTTT
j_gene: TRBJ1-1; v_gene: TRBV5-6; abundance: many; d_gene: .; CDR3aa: CASSLKFPTGLPNTEAFF; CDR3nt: TGTGCCAGCAGCTTAAAATTCCCAACAGGCCTCCCGAACACTGAAGCTTTCTTT
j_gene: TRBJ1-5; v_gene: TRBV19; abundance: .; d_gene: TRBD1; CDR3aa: CASSHGQVFVEPQHF; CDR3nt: TGTGCCAGTAGCCACGGACAGGTATTTGTTGAGCCCCAGCATTTT
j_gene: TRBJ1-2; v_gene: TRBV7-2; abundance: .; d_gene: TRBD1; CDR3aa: CASSPRTGPDYGYTF; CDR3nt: TGTGCCAGCAGCCCAAGGACAGGGCCAGACTATGGCTACACCTTC
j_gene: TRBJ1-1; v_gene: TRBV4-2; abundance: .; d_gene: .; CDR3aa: CASSQEGMNTEAFF; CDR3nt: TGTGCCAGCAGCCAGGAGGGGATGAACACTGAAGCTTTCTTT
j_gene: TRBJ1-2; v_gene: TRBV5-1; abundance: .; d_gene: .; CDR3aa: CASSLNFGGGGFGYTF; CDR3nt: TGCGCCAGCAGCTTAAATTTCGGGGGGGGCGGCTTTGGCTACACCTTC
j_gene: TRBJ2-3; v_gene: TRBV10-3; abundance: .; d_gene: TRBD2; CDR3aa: CAISEGIGLGGADTQYF; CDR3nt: TGTGCCATCAGTGAGGGAATTGGACTAGGAGGGGCAGATACGCAGTATTTT
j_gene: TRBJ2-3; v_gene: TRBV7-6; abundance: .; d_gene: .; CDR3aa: CASSQLTDTQYF; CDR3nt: TGTGCCAGCAGCCAACTCACAGATACGCAGTATTTT
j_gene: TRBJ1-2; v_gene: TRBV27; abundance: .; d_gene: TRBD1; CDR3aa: CASSSHRGHGYTF; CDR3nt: TGTGCCAGCAGTTCCCACAGGGGGCATGGCTACACCTTC
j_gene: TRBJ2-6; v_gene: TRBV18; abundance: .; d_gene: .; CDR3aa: CASSQTGGFPGANVLTF; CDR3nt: TGTGCCAGCTCTCAAACCGGAGGGTTCCCGGGGGCCAACGTCCTGACTTTC
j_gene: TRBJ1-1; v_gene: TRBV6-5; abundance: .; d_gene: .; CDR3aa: CASRRQVNTEAFF; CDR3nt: TGTGCCAGCAGACGACAGGTGAACACTGAAGCTTTCTTT
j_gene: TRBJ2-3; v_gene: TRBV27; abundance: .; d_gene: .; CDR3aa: CASSFRGTQYF; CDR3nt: TGTGCCAGCAGTTTTCGGGGTACGCAGTATTTT